A single sample gave rise to the 20 T cell receptor beta chains below, sequenced in a study of CD8+ T cells in alopecia areata (dated by TCRdb to 2017 to 2018). According to the study, the label for this sample's treatment or condition signals: oral pan-JAK inhibitor, 5-10 mg twice daily. Receptor amplification or capture employed the immunoSEQ multiplex PCR assay. For TCR sequencing, RNA was extracted from every sample and reverse transcribed into cDNA to serve as template. In TCRdb, the immuneACCESS table is reduced to in-frame sequences with V and J assigned. These tables do not hold every clone; where another copy was compared, an unresolved V gene accounts for under half, and the others remain unexplained. The table for this sample lists about 190,000 clones; around three fifths of them were counted only once. The ten largest clones capture approximately 1.3% of the sample. Sequencing was performed on CD4+ T cells sorted from blood, taken at roughly week 49, from a patient treated with tofacitinib. Every receptor here comes from a human donor with alopecia areata.

The chain has TRBV6-5 and TRBJ2-2; D is possibly TRBD1 (6 bases). The CDR3 covers 15 residues. Germline CDR1 reads MNHEY; CDR2 reads SVGAGI. V dropped 6 bases and J dropped 3 bases, with 14 bases sitting between them. CDR3 DNA sequence: TGTGCCAGCAGCTTCCGACAGGACCACACCGGGGAGCTGTTTTTT. This gives the protein CASSFRQDHTGELFF.

In this sample, this clone turned up a few times. Other DNA variants within this sample encode the same CDR3. The chain carries TRBV29-1 and TRBJ2-7, with D possibly being TRBD2 (5 bases). Germline-derived CDR1 and CDR2 are SQVTM and ANQGSEA. Trimming cost V 4 bases and J 3 bases, with 10 bases left between them. The CDR3 consists of 12 residues. CDR3 region: CSVGSGVYEQYF. The CDR3 bases are TGCAGCGTTGGATCCGGGGTCTACGAGCAGTACTTC.

DNA for the CDR3: TGCGCCAGCAGCTTGGGACAGGATTTCGAGCAGTACTTC. Its translation is CASSLGQDFEQYF. The chain has TRBV5-1 and TRBJ2-7; possible D gene TRBD1, 6 bases. CDR3 length equals 13 residues. V was cut by 0 bases and J by 6 bases, with 10 bases left in between. CDR1 and CDR2 from the germline V gene are SGHRS and YFSETQ.

The chain couples TRBV7-9 to TRBJ2-1, with D perhaps matching TRBD1 or TRBD2 (5 bases each). Germline V CDR1 and CDR2: SEHNR, FQNEAQ (reference sequence). The CDR3 length is 17 residues. V lost 0 bases, J lost 0 bases, and 12 bases lay in between. This chain's CDR3 is CASSLAMTGGSYNEQFF. CDR3 DNA: TGTGCCAGCAGCTTAGCGATGACTGGGGGCTCCTACAATGAGCAGTTCTTC.

This clone was counted between two and nine times. The CDR3 DNA follows: TGTGCCAGCAGTCTTGCAGCGGGGGGCCAAGAGACCCAGTACTTC. As protein: CASSLAAGGQETQYF. The chain combines TRBV6-5 with TRBJ2-5; TRBD2 matches 9 bases. CDR1 MNHEY and CDR2 SVGAGI come from the germline V gene. V was clipped by 5 bases and J by 1 base; unmatched bases: 5. The CDR3 contains 15 residues.

The J gene is TRBJ1-5, the V gene TRBV15; D may be TRBD1 (5 bases). In germline, CDR1 is LNHNV, CDR2 YYDKDF (reference sequence). V was clipped by 0 bases and J by 7 bases, with 10 bases between them. The CDR3 extends over 14 amino acids. The CDR3 reads CATSRDRTPQPQHF. In nucleotides, the CDR3 is TGTGCCACCAGCAGAGATCGGACACCGCAGCCCCAGCATTTT.

J is TRBJ2-7 and V is TRBV13, with D possibly being TRBD1 (6 bases). Germline V gives CDR1 PRHDT, CDR2 FYEKMQ (reference sequence). Trimming shortened V by 0 bases and J by 6 bases, and 9 bases separated the two germline ends. The length of the CDR3 is 13 residues. The chain's CDR3 is CASSLGGAREQYF. The DNA of the CDR3 is TGTGCCAGCAGCTTAGGGGGGGCTCGCGAGCAGTACTTC.

This clone has a handful of counts. CDR3 loop: CASSLRSGETDTQYF. In DNA, the CDR3 is TGTGCCAGCAGTCTCAGGTCGGGGGAAACAGATACGCAGTATTTT. The chain links TRBV2 to TRBJ2-3; D is possibly TRBD2 (6 bases). This CDR3 has 15 amino acids. V was clipped by 5 bases and J by 3 bases, with 15 bases between them. Germline CDR1 and CDR2: SNHLY and FYNNEI.

The chain combines TRBV5-1 with TRBJ2-7, with D hard to call. The germline V gene encodes CDR1 SGHRS and CDR2 YFSETQ. The V and J ends lost 2 bases and 2 bases respectively, with 8 bases between them. This CDR3 is 13 amino acids long. In nucleotides, the CDR3 is TGCGCCAGCAGCTTCGCCGATCCCTACGAGCAGTACTTC. Its translation: CASSFADPYEQYF.

The chain joins TRBV2 to TRBJ1-1; D call uncertain. The V and J ends lost 10 bases and 0 bases respectively, with 9 bases between them. Looked up from germline, CDR1 is SNHLY and CDR2 is FYNNEI. This CDR3 has 12 amino acids. The CDR3, as DNA: TGTGCCAAAAAGTCTCTGAACACTGAAGCTTTCTTT. Amino acids: CAKKSLNTEAFF.

The chain has TRBV7-2 and TRBJ1-6, with 7 nucleotides matching TRBD1. The CDR3 has 15 amino acids. V shed 11 bases and J 0 bases; nucleotides not matched to a gene: 7. Germline CDR1 reads SGHTA; CDR2 reads FQGNSA. The DNA of the CDR3 is TGTGCCGTCATGACAGGGAGCTCCTATAATTCACCCCTCCACTTT. Encoded protein: CAVMTGSSYNSPLHF.

This clone was counted between two and nine times. The CDR3 is CASTQLGGPTGELFF. The DNA of the CDR3 is TGCGCCAGCACCCAACTGGGGGGGCCCACCGGGGAGCTGTTTTTT. The chain is built from TRBV5-1 and TRBJ2-2, with D possibly TRBD2 on 7 matching bases. This CDR3 spans 15 amino acids. CDR1 is SGHRS, CDR2 YFSETQ, per germline. Trimming cost V 6 bases and J 4 bases, with 16 bases left between them. Full variable domain (missing parts from reference TRBV5-1 and TRBJ2-2): KAGVTQTPRYLIKTRGQQVTLSCSPISGHRSVSWYQQTPGQGLQFLFEYFSETQRNKGNFPGRFSGRQFSNSRSEMNVSTLELGDSALYLCASTQLGGPTGELFFGEGSRLTVL.

The chain carries TRBV29-1 and TRBJ2-2, with a tentative D call TRBD1 (5 bases). Germline lookup yields CDR1 SQVTM and CDR2 ANQGSEA. Deletions cut 7 bases from V and 1 base from J, with 7 bases between. CDR3 length equals 12 residues. The CDR3 bases are TGCAGCGCCGACAGGAACACCGGGGAGCTGTTTTTT. Translated, it gives CSADRNTGELFF.

This clone has a handful of counts. V gene TRBV29-1 combines with J gene TRBJ2-1, with 14 bases identical to TRBD2. V was pared by 6 bases and J by 9 bases, with 10 bases of the junction left unmatched. Germline V CDR1 and CDR2: SQVTM, ANQGSEA. This CDR3 spans 15 amino acids. This chain's CDR3 is CSVTGRLAGGREQFF. The CDR3 DNA reads TGCAGCGTCACCGGTAGACTAGCGGGGGGGCGTGAGCAGTTCTTC.

V usage is TRBV15 and J usage is TRBJ1-6; maybe TRBD1 (5 bases). This CDR3 contains 15 residues. The ends were cut back, 3 bases at V and 10 bases at J, with 16 bases in the middle. Looked up from germline, CDR1 is LNHNV and CDR2 is YYDKDF (reference sequence). Here the CDR3 DNA reads TGTGCCACCAGCAGTGCACCGGGGGGAGCATCACCCCTCCACTTT. Encoded protein: CATSSAPGGASPLHF.

V gene TRBV29-1 combines with J gene TRBJ1-5; D may be TRBD1 (6 bases). CDR1 is SQVTM, CDR2 ANQGSEA, per germline. V was cut by 6 bases and J by 5 bases, with 14 bases left in between. This CDR3 contains 13 residues. The CDR3 here is CSVSQGKDQPQHF. The DNA of the CDR3 is TGCAGCGTGTCCCAGGGGAAAGATCAGCCCCAGCATTTT.

V is TRBV7-2 and J is TRBJ2-7, with TRBD2 identical over 12 bases. The CDR3 is made up of 15 amino acids. Germline trimming cut 3 bases from V and 3 bases from J; bases unmatched to any gene: 3. CDR1 is SGHTA and CDR2 is FQGNSA in the germline V gene. The CDR3 is CASSLSSGGVYEQYF. The CDR3 DNA reads as TGTGCCAGCAGCTTGTCTAGCGGGGGGGTCTACGAGCAGTACTTC.

The chain carries TRBV30 and TRBJ2-7; D not certain. The CDR3 contains 13 residues. Per the germline V gene, CDR1 is GTSNPN and CDR2 is SVGIG (reference sequence). V was shortened by 0 bases and J by 4 bases, with 10 bases between the two germline ends. The CDR3 loop reads CAWSVTNEYEQYF. In DNA, the CDR3 is TGTGCCTGGAGTGTAACTAATGAGTACGAGCAGTACTTC.

The CDR3 DNA reads as TGTGCCAGCAGCCGGGACAGGGGGAACGATCAGCCCCAGCATTTT. The encoded protein is CASSRDRGNDQPQHF. The V and J genes are TRBV27 and TRBJ1-5, with 11 bases matching TRBD1. Germline trimming cut 6 bases from V and 5 bases from J; bases unmatched to any gene: 6. This CDR3 region has 15 residues. Germline CDR1 and CDR2: MNHEY and SMNVEV (reference sequence).

This chain's CDR3 is CASSVGQGTEAFF. The CDR3 DNA reads as TGTGCCAGCAGCGTTGGACAGGGAACTGAAGCTTTCTTT. The rearrangement joins TRBV4-2 to TRBJ1-1, with 8 bases that match TRBD1. The germline V gene has CDR1 LGHNA and CDR2 YNFKEQ. The V segment lost 5 bases and the J segment 5 bases; nucleotides outside the gene matches: 4. This CDR3 has 13 residues.